This T cell receptor beta chain originates from a study of shared clonotypes between healthy human individuals. Original handling: Filtering differed since immunoSEQ provided only junctions, with no quality scores. Profiling relied on immunoSEQ multiplex PCR, and the TCRdb table lists in-frame clones only, not all of them. V, J and clone size are taken as reported in that table, and D and trimming were inferred from the DNA itself. Of some 1.4 million clones listed, roughly 96% were seen once; the top ten hold roughly 1.1%. Points on this clone: Its target is not known. The sample holds other DNA sequences that translate to the same CDR3.

General study results and limits: Naive CD4 clonotype sharing across a few donors was 5% to 6%.

The sequence derives from a man aged 30 to 39 in good health. The sample taken for sequencing was naive CD4+ T cells sorted from blood. Described subset: CD45RA+ positively selected.

The CDR3 DNA follows: TGTGCCAGCAGTTACTCGGGACAGGGCTACGAGCAGTACTTC. Translated: CASSYSGQGYEQYF. J is TRBJ2-7 and V is TRBV6-6; TRBD1 matches 9 bases. The CDR3 spans 14 residues. Germline CDR1 is MNHNY and CDR2 is SVGAGI (reference sequence). V lost 0 bases and J lost 3; bases outside the gene matches: 0.